These 29 T cell receptor beta chains came from one sample sequenced in a study of control samples from healthy donors and cancer patients. Sequencing used immunoSEQ multiplex PCR; TCRdb keeps in-frame clones, though not all of them. The top ten hold 1.4% of the sample, which has about 180,000 clones, around 90% seen once. The sample was blood. The receptor source for this set is a man between 25 and 39 years old in good health.

The chain combines TRBV14 with TRBJ2-1; 7 bases agree with TRBD1. The germline V gene has CDR1 SGHDN and CDR2 FVKESK. CDR3 length: 16 residues. V lost 3 bases to trimming and J lost 1 base; unmatched junction nucleotides: 6. CDR3 bases: TGTGCCAGCAGCCAGCTGACAGGGCGATCCTACAATGAGCAGTTCTTC. Translation gives CASSQLTGRSYNEQFF.

The J gene is TRBJ1-1, the V gene TRBV29-1; D gene uncertain. Germline V CDR1 and CDR2: SQVTM, ANQGSEA. The CDR3 totals 13 residues. The germline V and J ends were trimmed by 5 bases and 1 base, with 11 bases remaining between them. CDR3 coding DNA: TGCAGCGTTTTGTCCCGGGGGAACACTGAAGCTTTCTTT. Translated, it gives CSVLSRGNTEAFF.

The rearrangement joins TRBV6-2 or TRBV6-3 to TRBJ1-1, with D maybe TRBD1 (5 bases). This CDR3 comprises 17 residues. The V gene's germline CDR1 is MNHEY and CDR2 SVGEGT. V was cut by 2 bases and J by 0 bases, with 16 bases left in between. The CDR3 here is CASSYRNFGTLNTEAFF. The CDR3, as DNA: TGTGCCAGCAGTTACCGGAATTTTGGGACTCTGAACACTGAAGCTTTCTTT.

The chain couples TRBV7-8 to TRBJ2-7; 8 nucleotides match TRBD1. The CDR3 spans 14 residues. Germline V gene lookup returns CDR1 SGHVS and CDR2 FQNEAQ. V shed 6 bases and J 2 bases; nucleotides not matched to a gene: 6. The CDR3 bases are TGTGCCAGCAGTTCAGGGGGCATAGCCTACGAGCAGTACTTC. Its protein is CASSSGGIAYEQYF.

This clone was found once. V and J are TRBV9 and TRBJ2-5; TRBD2 matches 8 bases. Germline V CDR1 and CDR2: SGDLS, YYNGEE. V was pared by 0 bases and J by 5 bases, with 6 bases of the junction left unmatched. This CDR3 contains 15 residues. The CDR3 here is CASSVDSGRGETQYF. The DNA of the CDR3 is TGTGCCAGCAGCGTAGACAGCGGGAGAGGTGAGACCCAGTACTTC.

The genes are TRBV2 and TRBJ2-7; D gene ambiguous. This CDR3 comprises 12 residues. V was cut by 3 bases and J by 3 bases, with 6 bases left in between. Germline V gives CDR1 SNHLY, CDR2 FYNNEI. CDR3 in amino acids: CASSDDFYEQYF. The CDR3 coding sequence is TGTGCCAGCAGTGACGATTTCTACGAGCAGTACTTC.

V and J are TRBV24-1 and TRBJ1-2, with 8 bases identical to TRBD1. CDR1 and CDR2 from the germline V gene are KGHDR and SFDVKD. Trimming cost V 4 bases and J 4 bases; bases outside gene matches: 4. The CDR3 has 14 amino acids. CDR3 DNA sequence: TGTGCCACCAGTGACTACGGGACAGGCTATGGCTACACCTTC. Its protein is CATSDYGTGYGYTF.

The rearrangement uses TRBV13 and TRBJ1-6, with 12 positions matching TRBD1. The CDR3 covers 19 residues. In germline, CDR1 is PRHDT, CDR2 FYEKMQ (reference sequence). V trimming: 5 bases; J trimming: 5 bases; junction bases outside the gene matches: 13. The CDR3 DNA sequence: TGTGCCAGCAGCAGAACAAGGGGGACAGGGGGCGCCCATAATTCACCCCTCCACTTT. Amino acids: CASSRTRGTGGAHNSPLHF.

V gene TRBV20-1 combines with J gene TRBJ1-1; D gene uncertain. Germline V gene lookup returns CDR1 DFQATT and CDR2 SNEGSKA (reference sequence). Trimming took off 2 bases at V and 5 bases at J, with 6 bases between the two ends. The CDR3 sequence is 11 residues long. The CDR3 nucleotides are TGCAGTGCTAGAATCGATACTGAAGCTTTCTTT. Protein product: CSARIDTEAFF.

The chain uses TRBV5-5 and TRBJ1-3, with unresolved D. The CDR3 is made up of 12 amino acids. Trimming pared 5 bases from V and 2 bases from J, leaving 5 bases between. CDR1 and CDR2 (germline): SGHKS, YYEKEE (reference sequence). CDR3 nucleotides: TGTGCCAGCAGACAACCTGGAAACACCATATATTTT. Amino acid sequence: CASRQPGNTIYF.

V gene TRBV5-1 combines with J gene TRBJ1-3, with D perhaps TRBD1 (6 bases). This CDR3 is 14 amino acids long. Germline CDR1 reads SGHRS; CDR2 reads YFSETQ. Trimming stripped 1 base from V and 4 bases from J, with 9 bases between. This chain's CDR3 is CASSLTGIGNTIYF. CDR3 DNA sequence: TGCGCCAGCAGCTTGACAGGGATCGGAAACACCATATATTTT.

The gene calls are TRBV3-1 (or the pseudogene TRBV3-2) and TRBJ2-7; 9 bases agree with TRBD2. Unmatched junction bases numbered 5, after V lost 2 bases and J lost 3 bases. This CDR3 has 15 amino acids. CDR1 is LGHDT, CDR2 YNNKEL, per germline (reference sequence). In DNA, the CDR3 is TGTGCCAGCAGCCAACCCTCTAGCGGGATCTACGAGCAGTACTTC. It is translated as CASSQPSSGIYEQYF.

The chain uses TRBV7-2 and TRBJ1-6; TRBD1 matches at 7 bases. V trimming: 4 bases; J trimming: 6 bases; junction bases outside the gene matches: 6. Germline CDR1 reads SGHTA; CDR2 reads FQGNSA. This CDR3 has 15 amino acids. CDR3 loop: CASSSQQGTNSPLHF. CDR3 in DNA: TGTGCCAGCAGCTCCCAACAGGGGACTAATTCACCCCTCCACTTT.

The V gene is TRBV19, the J gene TRBJ1-2; 7 nucleotides agree with TRBD1. The trim removed 6 bases at V and 5 bases at J, leaving 18 bases unmatched. Germline V lookup: CDR1 LNHDA, CDR2 SQIVND (reference sequence). The CDR3 is 17 residues long. The CDR3 DNA reads TGTGCCAGTAGCCTTTCGGGTGGGACAGAGATACTTTATGGCTACACCTTC. This codes for CASSLSGGTEILYGYTF.

Written as DNA, the CDR3 is TGTGCCAGTAGCGACTCTGAGAGCTCCTACGAGCAGTACTTC. Translated: CASSDSESSYEQYF. The J gene is TRBJ2-7, the V gene TRBV19; D ambiguous. With 6 bases removed from V and 0 bases from J, the gap between germline ends came to 12 bases. Germline CDR1 LNHDA, CDR2 SQIVND (reference sequence). The length of the CDR3 is 14 residues.

The table lists this clone with a few counts. The V call is TRBV15, the J call TRBJ1-5, with 8 bases matching TRBD1. This CDR3 has 15 residues. The V gene's germline CDR1 is LNHNV and CDR2 YYDKDF (reference sequence). V dropped 6 bases and J dropped 4; count of bases not matched to a gene: 8. CDR3 bases: TGTGCCACCAGTCTACAGGGGGAGCAAAATCAGCCCCAGCATTTT. It codes for CATSLQGEQNQPQHF. The full variable domain, its missing parts supplied by reference TRBV15 and TRBJ1-5, is DAMVIQNPRYQVTQFGKPVTLSCSQTLNHNVMYWYQQKSSQAPKLLFHYYDKDFNNEADTPDNFQSRRPNTSFCFLDIRSPGLGDTAMYLCATSLQGEQNQPQHFGDGTRLSIL.

V gene TRBV10-1 combines with J gene TRBJ2-1, with TRBD2 matching 13 bases. Germline V gene data show CDR1 as WNHNN and CDR2 as SYGVQD (reference sequence). The V segment lost 6 bases and the J segment 8 bases; nucleotides outside the gene matches: 7. CDR3 length: 15 residues. The DNA for the CDR3 is TGCGCCAGCAGCACCGGGACTAGCGGGATGGATGAGCAGTTCTTC. This codes for CASSTGTSGMDEQFF.

The chain recombines TRBV18 with TRBJ1-3; 8 bases are a match to TRBD1. The V gene's germline CDR1 is KGHSH and CDR2 LQKENI. The length of the CDR3 is 14 residues. V was clipped by 5 bases and J by 0 bases; unmatched bases: 0. The CDR3 coding sequence is TGTGCCAGCTCAGGACAGGGCTCTGGAAACACCATATATTTT. As protein: CASSGQGSGNTIYF. The full variable domain, rest sourced from reference TRBV18 and TRBJ1-3, is NAGVMQNPRHLVRRRGQEARLRCSPMKGHSHVYWYRQLPEEGLKFMVYLQKENIIDESGMPKERFSAEFPKEGPSILRIQQVVRGDSAAYFCASSGQGSGNTIYFGEGSWLTVV.

The rearrangement joins TRBV5-4 to TRBJ1-2, with TRBD1 matching 9 bases. Germline CDR1 reads SGHNT; CDR2 reads YYREEE (reference sequence). This CDR3 region has 16 residues. Germline trimming cut 2 bases from V and 6 bases from J; bases unmatched to any gene: 11. The CDR3, as DNA: TGTGCCAGCAGCTTACCTCCGGGACAGGGTCGAGATGGCTACACCTTC. Its protein product is CASSLPPGQGRDGYTF.

CDR3 bases: TGTGCCAGCAGGACAGGAAACACTGAAGCTTTCTTT. Amino acids: CASRTGNTEAFF. This sequence joins TRBV6-5 and TRBJ1-1, with D possibly TRBD1 on 6 matching bases. Germline V lookup: CDR1 MNHEY, CDR2 SVGAGI. V lost 6 bases and J lost 2, with 7 bases in between. The CDR3 length is 12 residues.

The chain uses TRBV11-2 and TRBJ1-2; 8 bases fit TRBD1. CDR3 length: 15 residues. Germline V lookup: CDR1 SGHAT, CDR2 FQNNGV. Germline trimming cut 2 bases from V and 8 bases from J; bases unmatched to any gene: 10. CDR3 residues: CASSLIQGAGGGYTF. CDR3 bases: TGTGCCAGCAGCTTAATCCAGGGGGCAGGAGGAGGCTACACCTTC.

J is TRBJ1-2 and V is TRBV3-1 (or the pseudogene TRBV3-2); perhaps TRBD1 as D (5 bases). Deletions cut 4 bases from V and 4 bases from J, with 16 bases between. The CDR3 totals 15 residues. Looked up from germline, CDR1 is LGHDT and CDR2 is YNNKEL (reference sequence). The CDR3 coding sequence is TGTGCCAGCAGCCCTCGAGTAGGGACGGGCTATGGCTACACCTTC. Residues: CASSPRVGTGYGYTF.

For this clone: Other DNA sequences in the same sample also yield this CDR3. The chain couples TRBV19 to TRBJ2-1, with 7 nucleotides matching TRBD2. CDR3 length: 15 amino acids. With 3 bases clipped from V and 0 bases from J, the junction kept 2 bases outside the gene matches. Germline V gene lookup returns CDR1 LNHDA and CDR2 SQIVND (reference sequence). The CDR3 DNA follows: TGTGCCAGTAGTATGGGCGGGAGCTCCTACAATGAGCAGTTCTTC. Residues: CASSMGGSSYNEQFF.

The chain recombines TRBV11-2 with TRBJ1-1; a possible D gene is TRBD1 (6 bases). Germline V gene sequence: CDR1 SGHAT, CDR2 FQNNGV. The CDR3 has 14 residues. Trimming pared 5 bases from V and 2 bases from J, leaving 12 bases between. The CDR3 DNA follows: TGTGCCAGCAGCCTTACAGGGTCCAACACTGAAGCTTTCTTT. This gives the protein CASSLTGSNTEAFF.

This chain uses TRBV2 with TRBJ2-6; D may be TRBD2 (6 bases). Trimming pared 6 bases from V and 0 bases from J, leaving 21 bases between. Germline V lookup: CDR1 SNHLY, CDR2 FYNNEI. The CDR3 is 19 amino acids. The CDR3 protein is CASRGSVGTFISGANVLTF. The DNA of the CDR3 is TGTGCCAGCAGAGGCTCGGTAGGGACTTTCATCTCTGGGGCCAACGTCCTGACTTTC. Combining the CDR3 with reference TRBV2 and TRBJ2-6 gives the whole variable domain EPEVTQTPSHQVTQMGQEVILRCVPISNHLYFYWYRQILGQKVEFLVSFYNNEISEKSEIFDDQFSVERPDGSNFTLKIRSTKLEDSAMYFCASRGSVGTFISGANVLTFGAGSRLTVL.

This clone turned up a few times. V and J are TRBV7-9 and TRBJ2-7; 8 bases align to TRBD1. The germline CDR1 and CDR2 sequences are SEHNR and FQNEAQ (reference sequence). V lost 5 bases and J lost 5; bases outside the gene matches: 8. This CDR3 comprises 14 residues. The CDR3 is CASSGTRGQDEQYF. The CDR3 DNA follows: TGTGCCAGCAGCGGTACCAGGGGGCAAGACGAGCAGTACTTC. Full variable domain (missing parts from reference TRBV7-9 and TRBJ2-7): DTGVSQNPRHKITKRGQNVTFRCDPISEHNRLYWYRQTLGQGPEFLTYFQNEAQLEKSRLLSDRFSAERPKGSFSTLEIQRTEQGDSAMYLCASSGTRGQDEQYFGPGTRLTVT.

This clone was seen once. This chain uses TRBV6-5 with TRBJ1-1; the D is unclear. V was cut by 6 bases and J by 0 bases, with 8 bases left in between. There are 13 residues in the CDR3. Germline V gives CDR1 MNHEY, CDR2 SVGAGI. CDR3 bases: TGTGCCAGCAGGATAATCATGAACACTGAAGCTTTCTTT. Its translation is CASRIIMNTEAFF.

This clone was seen once. This chain connects TRBV6-6 to TRBJ2-4; TRBD2 matches 7 bases. J was trimmed by 1 base and V by 6 bases; bases with no gene match: 0. Germline lookup yields CDR1 MNHNY and CDR2 SVGAGI (reference sequence). The CDR3 covers 13 residues. This chain's CDR3 is CASRGGAKNIQYF. The CDR3 DNA sequence: TGTGCCAGCAGGGGGGGGGCCAAAAACATTCAGTACTTC.

This clone was recorded only once. This chain connects TRBV5-4 to TRBJ2-7; 10 nucleotides agree with TRBD1. Germline V gene lookup returns CDR1 SGHNT and CDR2 YYREEE (reference sequence). This CDR3 has 14 residues. V trimming: 2 bases; J trimming: 6 bases; junction bases outside the gene matches: 5. The CDR3 region is CASSFGQGELEQYF. The CDR3 nucleotides read TGTGCCAGCAGCTTCGGACAGGGGGAGCTCGAGCAGTACTTC.